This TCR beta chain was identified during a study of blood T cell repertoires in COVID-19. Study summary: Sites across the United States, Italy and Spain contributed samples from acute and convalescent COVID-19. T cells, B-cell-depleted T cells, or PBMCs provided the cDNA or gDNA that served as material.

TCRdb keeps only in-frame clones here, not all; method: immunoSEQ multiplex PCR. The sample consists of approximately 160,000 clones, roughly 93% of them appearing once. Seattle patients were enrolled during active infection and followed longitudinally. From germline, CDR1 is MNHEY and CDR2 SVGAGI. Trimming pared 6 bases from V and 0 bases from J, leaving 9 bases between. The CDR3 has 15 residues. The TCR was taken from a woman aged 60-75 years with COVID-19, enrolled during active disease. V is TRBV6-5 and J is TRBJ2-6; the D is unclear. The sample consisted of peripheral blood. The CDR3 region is CASSLIISGANVLTF. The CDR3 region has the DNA TGTGCCAGCAGCCTAATAATCTCTGGGGCCAACGTCCTGACTTTC.